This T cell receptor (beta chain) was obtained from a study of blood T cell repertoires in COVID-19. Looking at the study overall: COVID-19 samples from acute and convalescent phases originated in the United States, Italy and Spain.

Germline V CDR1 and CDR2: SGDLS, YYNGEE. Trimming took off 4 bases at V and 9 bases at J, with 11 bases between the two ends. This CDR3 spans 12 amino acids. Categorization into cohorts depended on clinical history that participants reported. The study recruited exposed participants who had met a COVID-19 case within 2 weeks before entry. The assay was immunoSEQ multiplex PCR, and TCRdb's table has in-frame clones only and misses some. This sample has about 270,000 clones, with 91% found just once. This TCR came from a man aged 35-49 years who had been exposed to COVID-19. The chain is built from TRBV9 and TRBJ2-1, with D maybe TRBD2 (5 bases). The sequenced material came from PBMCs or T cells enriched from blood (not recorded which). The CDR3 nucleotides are TGTGCCAGCAGCCCAAGGACTTTTGAGCAGTTCTTC. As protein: CASSPRTFEQFF.